One TCR beta chain is described in this entry. Trimming shortened V by 5 bases and J by 5 bases, and 12 bases separated the two germline ends. Germline loops: CDR1 LGHNA, CDR2 YSLEER. The CDR3 consists of 14 residues. The data belong to a study of Ad26.COV2.S vaccination and SARS-CoV-2 variants. Treatment specified: some 19 received Ad26.COV2.S at low or high dose, single or two shots; several received placebo; per-sample allocation not given. Specimens were obtained on day 63 following the first vaccine or placebo injection. Clones were sequenced by immunoSEQ multiplex PCR, and TCRdb holds only the in-frame ones, with some missing. The sample records about 410,000 clones, about nine tenths being singletons.

Material: peripheral blood, obtained in a trial of Ad26.COV2.S vaccine versus placebo. This TCR was recovered from a person between 18 and 65 years old who received the Ad26.COV2.S COVID-19 vaccine or a placebo. The V gene is TRBV4-3, the J gene TRBJ1-4; D is perhaps TRBD1 (5 bases). CDR3 region: CASSKGIGNEKLFF. For the CDR3, the DNA is TGCGCCAGCAGCAAGGGGATAGGGAATGAAAAACTGTTTTTT.